The clone carrying this T cell receptor (beta chain) was found many times. The antigen is not known. The sample belongs to a study of T cells in Graves' hyperthyroidism and ophthalmopathy. RNA transcripts provided the source from which TCR beta CDR3 regions were amplified. Carried out on the TCR CDR3, a first-round RT-PCR used the HTBI primer set. TCRdb re-analysed the multiplex PCR reads in MiXCR, keeping a single row per CDR3 protein. The table has about 480,000 distinct CDR3 sequences, approximately 25% seen once. Patients with uncontrolled infections, other autoimmune diseases, pregnancy or lactation were excluded. Points from the study as a whole: With a median lead of about 6.9 months before onset, the model predicted ophthalmopathy. Blood also contained most expanded thyroid clonotypes above 0.001. Separating ophthalmopathy from stable hyperthyroidism was achieved by a 13 V-J model.

The receptor's source is a woman in her twenties or thirties with Graves' ophthalmopathy. The sequencing sample was made of blood.

CDR3 sequence: CASSQDRVGYEQYF. The CDR3 DNA reads as TGTGCCAGCAGCCAAGATCGTGTGGGCTACGAGCAGTACTTC. The J gene is TRBJ2-7, the V gene TRBV4-2; D ambiguous. Germline loops: CDR1 LGHNA, CDR2 YNFKEQ. V was pared by 0 bases and J by 3 bases, with 9 bases between. The CDR3 length is 14 residues.